Listed below are T cell receptor beta chains from one sample, sequenced in a study of T cell responses to AZD1222 COVID-19 vaccine. Measured with immunoSEQ multiplex PCR; TCRdb has only the in-frame clones, and not every one. There are about 180,000 clones in the sample; roughly nine tenths occur only once, and 2% to 3% lies in the top ten. The input for sequencing was peripheral blood, taken on day 0 of AZD1222 vaccination. The origin of the receptors is an adult in good health. Each CDR3 is given with its conserved first and last residue. D genes are given only for firm matches. The size entry is marked missing in some rows and otherwise reads once, few, many or a size class.

V	size	J	D	CDR3	DNA
TRBV19	.	TRBJ2-7	TRBD1	CASSTSGQGNYEQYF	TGTGCCAGTAGTACCTCGGGACAGGGGAACTACGAGCAGTACTTC
TRBV5-4	.	TRBJ1-5	.	CASSSRYVNQPQHF	TGTGCCAGCAGCTCAAGGTATGTCAATCAGCCCCAGCATTTT
TRBV19	.	TRBJ2-1	.	CASSIGGEQFF	TGTGCCAGTAGTATTGGGGGAGAGCAGTTCTTC
TRBV9	.	TRBJ2-5	TRBD1	CASSFRDSWGETQYF	TGTGCCAGCAGCTTCCGGGACAGTTGGGGAGAGACCCAGTACTTC
TRBV19	.	TRBJ1-2	.	CASSIVSGRGYTF	TGTGCCAGTAGTATAGTTTCGGGGCGCGGCTACACCTTC
TRBV30	once	TRBJ2-3	TRBD1	CAADRGSLDTQYF	TGTGCCGCCGACAGGGGGAGTTTAGATACGCAGTATTTT
TRBV5-6	.	TRBJ2-1	.	CASSLSGRSPYNEQFF	TGTGCCAGCAGCTTGTCGGGCCGCAGTCCTTACAATGAGCAGTTCTTC
TRBV27	.	TRBJ2-3	TRBD2	CASSSLAGGADTQYF	TGTGCCAGCAGTTCACTAGCGGGGGGTGCGGATACGCAGTATTTT
TRBV5-4	.	TRBJ2-7	.	CASSLDRVYEQYF	TGTGCCAGCAGCTTGGACAGGGTTTACGAGCAGTACTTC
TRBV7-9	.	TRBJ1-2	TRBD1	CASSLVRDRGRYTF	TGTGCCAGCAGCTTAGTCCGGGACAGGGGGCGATACACCTTC
TRBV4-1	.	TRBJ1-1	.	CASSQENSPLNTEAFF	TGCGCCAGCAGCCAAGAGAACAGCCCATTGAACACTGAAGCTTTCTTT
TRBV12-3/TRBV12-4	once	TRBJ2-7	.	CASSLQGHYEQYF	TGTGCCAGCAGTCTACAGGGCCACTACGAGCAGTACTTC
TRBV19	once	TRBJ1-1	.	CASSQESGNTEAFF	TGTGCCAGTAGCCAGGAGTCAGGGAACACTGAAGCTTTCTTT
TRBV23-1	.	TRBJ1-1	.	CASSQRGGHPNTEAFF	TGCGCCAGCAGTCAAAGAGGGGGACACCCGAACACTGAAGCTTTCTTT
TRBV2	.	TRBJ2-5	TRBD2	CASSEPRTSGRAREETQYF	TGTGCCAGCAGTGAACCTAGGACTAGCGGGAGGGCCAGGGAAGAGACCCAGTACTTC
TRBV5-6	.	TRBJ2-5	.	CASTMAGTPGAETQYF	TGTGCCAGCACCATGGCCGGGACTCCAGGTGCCGAGACCCAGTACTTC
TRBV3-1/TRBV3-2	.	TRBJ2-7	TRBD2	CASSRTSGTYEQYF	TGTGCCAGCAGCCGGACTAGCGGGACCTACGAGCAGTACTTC
TRBV7-9	.	TRBJ1-5	.	CASSLGAGTGNQPQHF	TGTGCCAGCAGCTTAGGGGCGGGCACGGGCAATCAGCCCCAGCATTTT
TRBV25-1	.	TRBJ2-7	.	CASSGSSVYEQYF	TGTGCCAGCAGTGGTTCCAGCGTCTACGAGCAGTACTTC
TRBV5-3	.	TRBJ2-5	TRBD1	CARSRGRRTGELGWDQETQYF	TGTGCCAGAAGCAGGGGAAGGCGGACAGGGGAATTGGGATGGGACCAAGAGACCCAGTACTTC
TRBV3-1/TRBV3-2	.	TRBJ1-1	.	CASSQGQGRTEAFF	TGTGCCAGCAGCCAGGGCCAGGGGAGGACTGAAGCTTTCTTT
TRBV27	.	TRBJ2-1	.	CASSHGTLAYNEQFF	TGTGCCAGCAGTCACGGGACTCTTGCCTACAATGAGCAGTTCTTC
TRBV6-4	.	TRBJ1-1	.	CASSDSGGYTEAFF	TGTGCCAGCAGTGACTCGGGCGGCTACACTGAAGCTTTCTTT